What follows are 18 T cell receptor beta chains derived from one specimen sequenced in a study of blood T cells in healthy people across ages. The second PCR ran about 6 to 11 cycles with a sample-barcoded 5' primer and J-beta primers. MiXCR was run by TCRdb on the 5' RACE reads, yielding one entry per CDR3 protein. The sample consists of around 850,000 distinct CDR3 sequences, about 34% of them appearing once. Source material: blood. Receptors were obtained from a man younger than 35 in good health.

This clonotype was detected many times. One junction end does not reproduce the germline sequence, and a read error may be involved. V gene TRBV7-7 combines with J gene TRBJ2-2, with D possibly being TRBD2 (6 bases). The CDR3 runs to 15 residues. Germline V gene data show CDR1 as SSHAT and CDR2 as FNYEAQ (reference sequence). DNA for the CDR3: TGTGCTAGCAGCCCAGTGGGGGGTCTCACCGGGGAGCTGTTTTTT. As protein: CASSPVGGLTGELFF.

The rearrangement uses TRBV20-1 and TRBJ1-1; unclear D gene. V was pared by 1 base and J by 2 bases, with 8 bases between. The CDR3 extends over 13 amino acids. The germline CDR1 and CDR2 sequences are DFQATT and SNEGSKA (reference sequence). CDR3 loop: CSARVAVNTEAFF. The DNA of the CDR3 is TGCAGTGCTAGAGTGGCAGTCAACACTGAAGCTTTCTTT.

The chain recombines TRBV10-3 with TRBJ2-1; no definite D call. This CDR3 is 11 amino acids long. Looked up from germline, CDR1 is ENHRY and CDR2 is SYGVKD. V was cut by 4 bases and J by 6 bases, with 4 bases left in between. The CDR3 bases are TGTGCCATCAGTGGGGTCAATGAGCAGTTCTTC. Its protein product is CAISGVNEQFF.

This clonotype was found many times. The chain uses TRBV7-9 and TRBJ2-3; 9 bases match TRBD1. The J segment lost 2 bases and the V segment lost 4 bases, leaving 7 bases of the junction unmatched. Germline CDR1 is SEHNR and CDR2 is FQNEAQ (reference sequence). The CDR3 has 16 amino acids. The CDR3 region has the DNA TGTGCCAGCAGCTGGGGACAGGGTGACTTCACAGATACGCAGTATTTT. It is translated as CASSWGQGDFTDTQYF.

A few counts support this clonotype. V is TRBV27 and J is TRBJ1-1; tentative D call: TRBD1 (6 bases). This CDR3 has 14 amino acids. Trimming removed 5 bases from V and 5 bases from J, with 15 bases in between. CDR1 is MNHEY and CDR2 is SMNVEV in the germline V gene (reference sequence). CDR3 residues: CASSRQVLGTEAFF. CDR3 coding DNA: TGTGCCAGCAGTAGACAGGTCCTGGGGACTGAAGCTTTCTTT.

This clonotype came up a few times. Possible read error: a much larger clone is one base away. This chain connects TRBV18 to TRBJ2-3; no clear D. V was clipped by 3 bases and J by 8 bases, with 15 bases between them. This CDR3 is 14 amino acids long. Germline CDR1 and CDR2: KGHSH and LQKENI. CDR3 in amino acids: CASSPAVDQGTQYF. DNA for the CDR3: TGTGCCAGCTCACCGGCGGTGGACCAAGGTACGCAGTATTTT.

This rearrangement joins TRBV6-5 to TRBJ2-4; D might be TRBD1 (6 bases). The J call may not be correct, given that the DNA end is closer to TRBJ2-7. Germline V gene sequence: CDR1 MNHEY, CDR2 SVGAGI. This CDR3 region has 16 residues. CDR3 sequence (DNA): TGTGCCAGCAGTCCTCTTTCGGCAGGGGTTACCTACGAGCAGTACTTC. Protein sequence: CASSPLSAGVTYEQYF.

This clonotype showed up just a few times. The chain couples TRBV7-2 to TRBJ2-1, with 12 bases aligning to TRBD1. The CDR3 consists of 14 residues. Germline V gene data show CDR1 as SGHTA and CDR2 as FQGNSA. Trimming took 8 bases from V and 4 from J; bases not matched to a gene: 3. CDR3 region: CASQGQGAYNEQFF. CDR3 coding DNA: TGTGCCAGCCAGGGACAGGGGGCATACAATGAGCAGTTCTTC.

This clonotype was counted between two and nine times. The chain links TRBV14 to TRBJ1-1, with D perhaps TRBD1 (5 bases). Per the germline V gene, CDR1 is SGHDN and CDR2 is FVKESK. The CDR3 spans 14 residues. Trimming shortened V by 3 bases and J by 0 bases, and 8 bases separated the two germline ends. The CDR3 spells CASSHRALNTEAFF. CDR3 nucleotides: TGTGCCAGCAGCCACAGGGCGCTGAACACTGAAGCTTTCTTT.

Comments on this clonotype: At one boundary the junction diverges from the germline segment, which might be a read error. The chain carries TRBV2 and TRBJ2-1; D is possibly TRBD1 (5 bases). Germline CDR1 SNHLY, CDR2 FYNNEI. The CDR3 has 13 residues. CDR3: CASSEDRNNEQFF. The CDR3 DNA reads as TGTGCCAGCAGCGAAGACAGAAACAATGAGCAGTTCTTC.

This chain joins TRBV29-1 and TRBJ1-1; 7 bases are a match to TRBD1. J lost 1 base, V lost 4 bases, and 3 bases had no gene match. The CDR3 is 13 residues long. Germline V CDR1 and CDR2: SQVTM, ANQGSEA. CDR3 sequence reads: CSVATGTNTEAFF. The CDR3 DNA follows: TGCAGCGTTGCGACAGGGACGAACACTGAAGCTTTCTTT. Supplemented by reference TRBV29-1 and TRBJ1-1, the full variable domain reads SAVISQKPSRDICQRGTSLTIQCQVDSQVTMMFWYRQQPGQSLTLIATANQGSEATYESGFVIDKFPISRPNLTFSTLTVSNMSPEDSSIYLCSVATGTNTEAFFGQGTRLTVV.

For this clonotype: A much larger clone differs from this one at a single base, so this may be a read error. The V call is TRBV29-1, the J call TRBJ1-1; D gene uncertain. The CDR3 is 11 amino acids. The V and J ends lost 4 bases and 5 bases respectively, with 8 bases between them. Germline values: CDR1 SQVTM, CDR2 ANQGSEA. CDR3 coding DNA: TGCAGCGTTGCCAGGAGAACTGAAGCTTTCTTT. The encoded protein is CSVARRTEAFF.

In this sample, this clonotype turned up once. CDR3 amino acids: CASSLQGSGEKLFF. For the CDR3, the DNA is TGTGCCAGCAGCCTACAGGGGTCGGGGGAAAAACTGTTTTTT. The genes are TRBV7-9 and TRBJ1-4; 7 positions match TRBD1. The CDR3 is made up of 14 amino acids. Germline V gene lookup returns CDR1 SEHNR and CDR2 FQNEAQ (reference sequence). Trimming at V came to 5 bases and at J to 8 bases, leaving 8 bases not matched to a gene.

J is TRBJ2-7 and V is TRBV12-3 or TRBV12-4, with TRBD2 matching 9 bases. The CDR3 consists of 16 residues. J was trimmed by 7 bases and V by 1 base; bases with no gene match: 11. The CDR3 is CASSLGGLAWVNEQYF. As DNA, the CDR3 is TGTGCCAGCAGTTTAGGGGGACTAGCTTGGGTCAATGAGCAGTACTTC.

The CDR3 bases are TGTGCCAGCAGCAAGGGACAGGGCCAGTTCTTC. It yields the protein CASSKGQGQFF. This chain joins TRBV7-8 and TRBJ2-1; 9 positions agree with TRBD1. The CDR3 runs to 11 residues. From germline, CDR1 is SGHVS and CDR2 FQNEAQ. The ends lost 5 bases at V and 13 bases at J; junction bases unmatched: 3.

The V call is TRBV6-5, the J call TRBJ1-4; no reliable D call. Looked up from germline, CDR1 is MNHEY and CDR2 is SVGAGI. Trimming took 2 bases from V and 5 from J, leaving 9 bases between them. The CDR3 contains 14 residues. The CDR3 bases are TGTGCCAGCAGTTACGGGCAGCTCAATGAAAAACTGTTTTTT. Protein sequence: CASSYGQLNEKLFF.

The table lists this clonotype with a few counts. The rearrangement links TRBV4-3 to TRBJ2-3; 8 nucleotides agree with TRBD2. V shed 0 bases, J shed 4 bases, and the junction held 3 bases outside the gene matches. The germline V gene has CDR1 LGHNA and CDR2 YSLEER. The CDR3 covers 15 residues. CDR3 bases: TGCGCCAGCAGCCAAGAAGCTAGCGGGCCAGATACGCAGTATTTT. It translates to CASSQEASGPDTQYF.

This clonotype has at least ten counts. The V call is TRBV25-1, the J call TRBJ2-5; D not certain. The CDR3 covers 11 residues. In germline, CDR1 is MGHDK, CDR2 SYGVNS. V lost 3 bases, J lost 5 bases, and 4 bases lay in between. The DNA of the CDR3 is TGTGCCAGCAGTGACGGTGAGACCCAGTACTTC. Protein sequence: CASSDGETQYF.